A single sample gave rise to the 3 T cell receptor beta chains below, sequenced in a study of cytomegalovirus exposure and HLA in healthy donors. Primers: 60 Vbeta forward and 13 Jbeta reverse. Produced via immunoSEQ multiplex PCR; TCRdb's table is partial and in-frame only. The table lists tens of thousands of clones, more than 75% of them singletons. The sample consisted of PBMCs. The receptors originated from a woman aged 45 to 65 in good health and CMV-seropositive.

CDR3 DNA sequence: TGTGCCAGTAGTTCCTCGACAGGGCCCTATGGCTACACCTTC. As protein: CASSSSTGPYGYTF. The chain recombines TRBV19 with TRBJ1-2; 7 bases line up with TRBD1. With V trimmed by 5 bases and J by 4 bases, 7 bases remained unmatched. This CDR3 is 14 amino acids long. Germline CDR1 LNHDA, CDR2 SQIVND (reference sequence).

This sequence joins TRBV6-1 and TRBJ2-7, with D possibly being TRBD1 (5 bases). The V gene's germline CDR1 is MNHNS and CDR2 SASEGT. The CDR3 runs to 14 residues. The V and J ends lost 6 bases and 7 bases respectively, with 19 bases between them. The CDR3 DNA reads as TGTGCCAGCAGCATCCTGCTGTGGGGCGGAGAGCAGTACTTC. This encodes CASSILLWGGEQYF.

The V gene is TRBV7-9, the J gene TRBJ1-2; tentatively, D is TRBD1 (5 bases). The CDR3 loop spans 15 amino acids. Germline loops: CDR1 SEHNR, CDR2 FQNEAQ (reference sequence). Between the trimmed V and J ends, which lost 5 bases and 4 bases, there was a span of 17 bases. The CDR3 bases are TGTGCCAGCAGCGGCCCCGGGGGAAGGAGCTATGGCTACACCTTC. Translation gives CASSGPGGRSYGYTF.